This T cell receptor (beta chain) was captured in a study of blood T cell repertoires in COVID-19. Turning to the study itself: COVID-19 samples from acute and convalescent phases originated in the United States, Italy and Spain. The analysed material was cDNA or gDNA that came from T cells, B-cell-depleted T cells, or PBMCs.

The CDR3 runs to 16 residues. V lost 1 base and J lost 5; bases outside the gene matches: 8. Germline loops: CDR1 MNHNS, CDR2 SASEGT. Repertoires were generated with immunoSEQ multiplex PCR, while TCRdb's copy carries only in-frame clones and drops some. The table shows roughly 100,000 clones, with around 89% occurring only once. The J gene is TRBJ1-5, the V gene TRBV6-1; 7 nucleotides line up with TRBD1. The sequenced material came from peripheral blood. The sequence was collected from a woman aged 55-75 years with acute or convalescent COVID-19. For the CDR3, the DNA is TGTGCCAGCAGTGAAGGGCCCGGGACAGCTGATCAGCCCCAGCATTTT. Its protein product is CASSEGPGTADQPQHF.